The clone carrying this T cell receptor beta chain was observed a few times. Time point meaning: pretreatment peripheral blood. This sample is part of a study of PD-L1 blockade in urothelial cancer. On the study more broadly: In terms of prior chemotherapy, patients had received 0 to 3 regimens. Analysis of blood occurred 3 weeks (second dose) and 6 weeks after treatment start.

Assay: immunoSEQ multiplex PCR; the TCRdb copy retains only in-frame clones and omits some. The repertoire has about 45,000 clones, roughly 88% of them found once; the top ten carry around 25%. Germline CDR1 is LNHDA and CDR2 is SQIVND (reference sequence). CDR3 length: 14 residues. The J segment lost 6 bases and the V segment lost 3 bases, leaving 5 bases of the junction unmatched. The V call is TRBV19, the J call TRBJ1-1, with 9 nucleotides matching TRBD1. This TCR derives from a donor at least 40 years old with urothelial cancer. The sequencing here drew on PBMCs, taken around atezolizumab (anti-PD-L1) treatment. CDR3 nucleotide sequence: TGTGCCAGTAGTATTGGGACAGGGCCCCCTGAAGCTTTCTTT. Translated, it gives CASSIGTGPPEAFF.